The source of this T cell receptor (beta chain) is a study of blood T cell repertoires in COVID-19. Trimming pared 4 bases from V and 4 bases from J, leaving 13 bases between. The V gene's germline CDR1 is MNHEY and CDR2 SMNVEV (reference sequence). The CDR3 contains 14 residues. Profiling relied on immunoSEQ multiplex PCR, and the TCRdb table lists in-frame clones only, not all of them. This sample has around 100,000 clones, with 70% to 80% found just once. The chain couples TRBV27 to TRBJ1-2, with D perhaps TRBD1 (6 bases). This TCR was sampled from a man between 70 and 80 years old with active or convalescent COVID-19. Sequencing used peripheral blood. CDR3 sequence reads: CASSSSTGLYGYTF. Written as DNA, the CDR3 is TGTGCCAGCAGTTCCTCGACAGGCCTCTATGGCTACACCTTC.